This TCR beta chain was profiled in a study of T cell responses to AZD1222 COVID-19 vaccine. V was shortened by 3 bases and J by 5 bases, with 13 bases between the two germline ends. Per the germline V gene, CDR1 is MNHEY and CDR2 is SMNVEV (reference sequence). This CDR3 is 14 amino acids long. The method was immunoSEQ multiplex PCR; TCRdb's version includes in-frame clones alone and lacks a portion of them. This table has around 140,000 clones, 90% to 95% appearing once. The chain carries TRBV27 and TRBJ1-2; D gene unclear. The TCR sequence derives from an adult who had recovered from COVID-19. The starting material was peripheral blood, obtained after recovery from COVID-19. This CDR3 reads CASSFGQASYGYTF. In DNA, the CDR3 is TGTGCCAGCAGTTTCGGGCAGGCCTCTTATGGCTACACCTTC.